This note documents a single T cell receptor (beta chain) sequence. This clone came up once. This clone's antigen is unknown. As the CDR3 is not closed by the conserved phenylalanine or tryptophan, this likely results from a read error. The DNA is left out, because the CDR3 cannot be placed on it with certainty; the CDR3 is given as TCRdb lists it. The library was generated by the immunoSEQ multiplex PCR assay. DNA from the cultured and isolated CD4+ T cells underwent TCR beta CDR3 sequencing. The study's processing was this. Non-productive TCR sequences were discarded, and reads were trimmed to the CDR3 region, with only CDR3s of 7 or more amino acids retained. The MANAFEST web app was used to identify antigen-specific clonotypes by comparing expansion in peptide wells with expansion in reference cultures. Positive clones required FDR<0.05 expansion versus reference and all other wells, odds ratio above 5, and frequency above 0.1% in two replicate wells. A clonotype was called cross-reactive if it was significantly expanded both in SARS-CoV-2 spike wells and in at least one common cold coronavirus spike condition. CDR3 similarity was assessed by Levenshtein distance using the stringdist R package, and unrooted trees were constructed with ape in R 3.6.1. In its TCRdb copy, this immuneACCESS table keeps in-frame sequences only and misses some clones. Where compared with another copy, unresolved V genes explain less than half of these, and the others have no known cause. The D gene and trimming were derived from the DNA, and the V and J assignments and clone size from that table. The sample table contains over 25,000 clones; only one count was recorded for over 80% of them. The ten top clones hold 5.5% to 7.5% of the sample.

In the ViraFEST assay, PBMC were stimulated with viral peptide pools, and antigen-specific CD4+ T cell clonotypes were then identified by expansion using TCR sequencing. After approximately 11 days of culture, CD4+ T cells were isolated with the EasySep CD4+ T cell isolation kit. Each participant got two doses of an mRNA SARS-CoV-2 vaccine, either BNT162b2 or mRNA-1273. Healthy vaccine recipients had no prior SARS-CoV-2 infection, confirmed by negative nucleocapsid antibodies before and after vaccination. Each well held two million PBMC cultured in IMDM containing around 5% human AB serum, about 10 IU/ml IL-2 and gentamicin, along with approximately 10 ug/ml peptides. On days 3 and 7, half of the culture medium was replaced with fresh IL-2-containing medium. Unless otherwise noted, each peptide stimulation condition was cultured in triplicate wells. PBMC were separated from whole blood using Ficoll-Paque Plus gradient centrifugation and were then either cryopreserved at -140C or used fresh. The overlapping peptide pools covered the spike proteins of SARS-CoV-2 as well as those of the common cold coronaviruses HCoV-NL63, HCoV-OC43 and HCoV-229E. The QIAamp micro DNA kit was used to extract genomic DNA from the cultured CD4+ T cells.

These data come from a study of vaccination effects on CD4 cells after COVID-19 (dated 2022 in TCRdb). As for the study more broadly: Post-vaccine samples across the study were collected a median of 72 days after the second dose, with a range of 14 to 241. SARS-CoV-2 spike-specific CD4+ TCR repertoires from before and after mRNA vaccination were compared in COVID-19 convalescent patients and in infection-naive vaccine recipients. Altogether, approximately 10 COVID-19 convalescent patients and a handful of SARS-CoV-2-naive healthy vaccine recipients made up the full study. In the study, cultures from other donors were sequenced using the Oncomine TCR Beta short-read assay on an Illumina iSeq 100.

The germline V gene (reference sequence) sets CDR1 to MNHEY and CDR2 to SMNVEV. The CDR3 spans 13 residues, counting both ends. Overall study outcomes, separate from this receptor: In healthy vaccine recipients, vaccine-induced clones were almost all SARS-CoV-2 mono-reactive, with only 1 of 255 cross-reactive with common cold coronaviruses. At late post-vaccination timepoints, both infection-induced and vaccine-induced clones showed marked clonal contraction, consistent with waning T cell responses. Limitations of the study were the small number of convalescent patients and the absence of early post-infection timepoints.

The sequence derives from a human donor who received a COVID-19 vaccine. Some clones in this sample may be carry-over from other donors' samples. The rearranged segments are TRBV27 and TRBJ2-7; TRBD1, as called in the table, went unchecked against the DNA. The sequenced sample was CD4+ T cells from PBMCs cultured with SARS-CoV-2 spike peptides, obtained after COVID-19 vaccination. What the cell subset or site label conveys for this sample: SARS-CoV-2 spike overlapping peptide pool stimulation. The CDR3 corresponds to CASSPYTGDHQEL.